These T cell receptor beta chains were read from a single sample in a study of T cell responses to AZD1222 COVID-19 vaccine. Here immunoSEQ multiplex PCR was the method, and the copy in TCRdb shows in-frame clones only, minus some. The sample yields around 130,000 clones, around 88% seen once. The source material was peripheral blood, sampled on day 0 of AZD1222 vaccination. Source of these receptors: an adult in good health. Both conserved end residues are part of each CDR3. A D gene is named only where the DNA matches it firmly. A clone size is listed for some rows: how often the clone was seen (once, few, many), or a class if it is expanded.

clone size: .
D gene: .
J gene: TRBJ1-1
V gene: TRBV6-5
CDR3 protein: CASSYLQASEAFF
CDR3 DNA: TGTGCCAGCAGTTACCTACAGGCTTCTGAAGCTTTCTTT

clone size: .
D gene: .
J gene: TRBJ2-7
V gene: TRBV27
CDR3 protein: CASSRFGLPPAEYF
CDR3 DNA: TGTGCCAGCAGTCGATTTGGCCTCCCCCCAGCGGAGTACTTC

clone size: .
D gene: TRBD2
J gene: TRBJ2-7
V gene: TRBV5-1
CDR3 protein: CASSRELAGGRYEQYF
CDR3 DNA: TGCGCCAGCAGCAGAGAACTAGCGGGAGGGCGGTACGAGCAGTACTTC

clone size: .
D gene: .
J gene: TRBJ1-5
V gene: TRBV6-2/TRBV6-3
CDR3 protein: CASSVNSNQPQHF
CDR3 DNA: TGTGCCAGCAGTGTCAATAGCAATCAGCCCCAGCATTTT

clone size: .
D gene: .
J gene: TRBJ2-3
V gene: TRBV2
CDR3 protein: CASSGGPQGTDTQYF
CDR3 DNA: TGTGCCAGCAGTGGTGGCCCCCAGGGCACAGATACGCAGTATTTT

clone size: .
D gene: .
J gene: TRBJ1-1
V gene: TRBV7-9
CDR3 protein: CASSLEEKAFF
CDR3 DNA: TGTGCCAGCAGCTTAGAGGAGAAAGCTTTCTTT

clone size: once
D gene: .
J gene: TRBJ2-3
V gene: TRBV20-1
CDR3 protein: CSARVVDTQYF
CDR3 DNA: TGCAGTGCTAGGGTGGTGGATACGCAGTATTTT

clone size: .
D gene: .
J gene: TRBJ2-7
V gene: TRBV30
CDR3 protein: CAWSQDTTHATYEQYF
CDR3 DNA: TGTGCCTGGAGTCAGGACACTACTCACGCTACCTACGAGCAGTACTTC

clone size: .
D gene: .
J gene: TRBJ2-7
V gene: TRBV5-1
CDR3 protein: CASSFDRQSSYEQYF
CDR3 DNA: TGCGCCAGCAGCTTTGACAGGCAGAGCTCCTACGAGCAGTACTTC

clone size: few
D gene: .
J gene: TRBJ1-2
V gene: TRBV28
CDR3 protein: CASTSRFYGYTF
CDR3 DNA: TGTGCCAGCACTTCCAGGTTCTATGGCTACACCTTC

clone size: .
D gene: .
J gene: TRBJ2-5
V gene: TRBV7-6
CDR3 protein: CASSWNRADLTKETQYF
CDR3 DNA: TGTGCCAGCAGCTGGAACAGGGCTGACCTCACGAAAGAGACCCAGTACTTC

clone size: .
D gene: .
J gene: TRBJ2-1
V gene: TRBV18
CDR3 protein: CASSPPGVDEQFF
CDR3 DNA: TGTGCCAGCTCACCACCAGGGGTCGATGAGCAGTTCTTC

clone size: .
D gene: .
J gene: TRBJ1-3
V gene: TRBV30
CDR3 protein: CAWSVRGPSGNTIYF
CDR3 DNA: TGTGCCTGGAGTGTACGGGGTCCCTCTGGAAACACCATATATTTT

clone size: .
D gene: TRBD1
J gene: TRBJ1-1
V gene: TRBV10-1
CDR3 protein: CASSPGQPNTEAFF
CDR3 DNA: TGCGCCAGCAGTCCGGGACAGCCGAACACTGAAGCTTTCTTT

clone size: medium-sized
D gene: TRBD1
J gene: TRBJ1-5
V gene: TRBV6-1
CDR3 protein: CASSEAQGLNQPQHF
CDR3 DNA: TGTGCCAGCAGTGAAGCACAGGGGCTGAATCAGCCCCAGCATTTT

clone size: .
D gene: .
J gene: TRBJ1-2
V gene: TRBV4-3
CDR3 protein: CASSQEISGDYGYTF
CDR3 DNA: TGCGCCAGCAGCCAAGAAATCTCTGGCGACTATGGCTACACCTTC